Here is one T cell receptor (beta chain) with its context. Its specificity is not known. These data originate in a study of cytomegalovirus exposure and HLA in healthy donors. TCRdb's copy holds only in-frame clones and misses some; the assay was immunoSEQ multiplex PCR. The data hold 65,000 or so clones, with 94% observed a single time. Study results and limitations: Investigators reported 150 to 200 TCR beta chains as tied to cytomegalovirus.

Germline CDR1 and CDR2: LNHNV and YYDKDF (reference sequence). This CDR3 comprises 16 residues. Trimming stripped 3 bases from V and 3 bases from J, with 17 bases between. The specimen was PBMCs. The receptor was isolated from a man aged 18 to 30 in good health and CMV-seropositive. The chain recombines TRBV15 with TRBJ1-1; tentative D call: TRBD1 (6 bases). This CDR3 reads CATSRIGQLRDTEAFF. Written as DNA, the CDR3 is TGTGCCACCAGCAGGATAGGACAGCTTCGGGACACTGAAGCTTTCTTT.